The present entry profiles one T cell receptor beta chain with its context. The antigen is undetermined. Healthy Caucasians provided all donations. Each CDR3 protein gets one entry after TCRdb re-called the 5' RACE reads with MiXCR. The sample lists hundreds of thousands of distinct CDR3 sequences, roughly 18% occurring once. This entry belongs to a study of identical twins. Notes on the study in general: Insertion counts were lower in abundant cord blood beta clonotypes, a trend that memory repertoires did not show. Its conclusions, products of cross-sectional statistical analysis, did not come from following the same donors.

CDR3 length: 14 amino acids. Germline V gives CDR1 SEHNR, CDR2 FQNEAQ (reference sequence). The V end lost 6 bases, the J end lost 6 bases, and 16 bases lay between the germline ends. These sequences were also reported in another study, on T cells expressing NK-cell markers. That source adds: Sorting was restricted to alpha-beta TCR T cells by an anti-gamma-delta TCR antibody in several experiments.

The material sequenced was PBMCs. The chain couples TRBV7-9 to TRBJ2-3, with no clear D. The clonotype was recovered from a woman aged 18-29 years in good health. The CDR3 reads CASRYDGSSDTQYF. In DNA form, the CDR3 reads TGTGCCAGCAGATACGACGGGTCTTCTGATACGCAGTATTTT.